The 6 T cell receptor beta chains below all came from one sample that was sequenced in a study of cytomegalovirus exposure and HLA in healthy donors. PCR was performed using 60 Vbeta and 13 Jbeta primers. Only in-frame clones appear in the TCRdb table, and some are missing; sequencing was by immunoSEQ multiplex PCR. The table lists about 160,000 clones, 75% of them singletons. Sequencing was done on a sample of PBMCs. All receptors derive from a woman between 45 and 60 years old in good health and CMV-seropositive.

This clone was counted only a few times. The chain is built from TRBV18 and TRBJ2-5; D gene unclear. V was shortened by 2 bases and J by 5 bases, with 12 bases between the two germline ends. The V gene's germline CDR1 is KGHSH and CDR2 LQKENI. The CDR3 covers 14 residues. CDR3 region: CASSPGGPAETQYF. The CDR3 DNA sequence: TGTGCCAGCTCACCAGGCGGCCCCGCGGAGACCCAGTACTTC.

The gene calls are TRBV7-9 and TRBJ1-1; no clear D gene. The V end was cut by 6 bases, the J end by 11 bases, with 13 bases between. Germline CDR1 and CDR2: SEHNR and FQNEAQ (reference sequence). This CDR3 region has 11 residues. The CDR3 nucleotides read TGTGCCAGCAGGGCGGGCAAGGACGCTTTCTTT. Protein product: CASRAGKDAFF.

The chain carries TRBV2 and TRBJ2-6, with unresolved D. The germline gives CDR1 SNHLY, CDR2 FYNNEI. With 6 bases removed from V and 0 bases from J, the gap between germline ends came to 9 bases. The CDR3 has 15 residues. The DNA for the CDR3 is TGTGCCAGCAGCGGTCGCTACTCTGGGGCCAACGTCCTGACTTTC. This encodes CASSGRYSGANVLTF.

Regarding this clone: This CDR3 is also generated by other DNA sequences in the sample. The J gene is TRBJ1-2, the V gene TRBV5-4; TRBD1 matches 11 bases. Trimming took 4 bases from V and 4 from J; bases not matched to a gene: 3. CDR1 is SGHNT and CDR2 is YYREEE in the germline V gene (reference sequence). The CDR3 is 14 amino acids. In nucleotides, the CDR3 is TGTGCCAGCAGCCCGGGACAGGGGGGCTATGGCTACACCTTC. Its translation: CASSPGQGGYGYTF.

V gene TRBV5-1 combines with J gene TRBJ2-2; 11 bases match TRBD2. CDR1 SGHRS and CDR2 YFSETQ come from the germline V gene. CDR3 length equals 17 residues. V trimming: 2 bases; J trimming: 4 bases; junction bases outside the gene matches: 7. The DNA of the CDR3 is TGCGCCAGCAGCTTCGTCCTAGCGGGGGGTAGCACCGGGGAGCTGTTTTTT. Protein product: CASSFVLAGGSTGELFF.

The rearrangement links TRBV10-1 to TRBJ2-3, with TRBD1 matching over 7 bases. The CDR3 totals 16 residues. Germline lookup yields CDR1 WNHNN and CDR2 SYGVQD (reference sequence). The ends lost 2 bases at V and 3 bases at J; junction bases unmatched: 8. The CDR3 DNA follows: TGCGCCAGCAGTGAGCGGAGACAGGGTTTGACAGATACGCAGTATTTT. Translating it yields CASSERRQGLTDTQYF.